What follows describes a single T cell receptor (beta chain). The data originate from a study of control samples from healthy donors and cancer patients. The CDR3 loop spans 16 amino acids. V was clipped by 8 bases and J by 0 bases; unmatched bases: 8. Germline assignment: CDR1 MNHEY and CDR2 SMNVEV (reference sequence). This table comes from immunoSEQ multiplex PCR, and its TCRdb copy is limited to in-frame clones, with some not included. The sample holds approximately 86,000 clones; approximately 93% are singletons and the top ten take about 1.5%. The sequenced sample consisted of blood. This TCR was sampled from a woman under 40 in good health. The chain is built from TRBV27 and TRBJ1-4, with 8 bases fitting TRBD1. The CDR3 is CASGVQGGPTNEKLFF. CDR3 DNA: TGTGCCAGCGGCGTACAGGGGGGCCCAACTAATGAAAAACTGTTTTTT.